The 7 T cell receptor beta chains below all came from one sample that was sequenced in a study of monozygotic twins with inflammatory bowel disease. TCRdb derives one entry per CDR3 protein from the 5' RACE reads, leaving out DNA. The sample includes approximately 150,000 distinct CDR3 sequences. Sample: blood. The receptor set was obtained from a human donor with ulcerative colitis or Crohn's disease, or a healthy co-twin of an affected twin (not recorded which).

The V and J genes are TRBV28 and TRBJ1-1; TCRdb proposes TRBD1, but this gene call is untestable without DNA. Germline assignment: CDR1 MDHEN and CDR2 SYDVKM. The CDR3 extends over 15 amino acids. CDR3 region: CASSLIPGGDTEAFF.

CDR3 sequence reads: CASSKNRVGNQPQHF. The V call is TRBV6-1, the J call TRBJ1-5; TCRdb's D gene call, TRBD1, goes unchecked for lack of DNA. CDR3 length equals 15 residues. Germline V gene sequence: CDR1 MNHNS, CDR2 SASEGT.

The chain is built from TRBV7-2 and TRBJ1-5. The CDR3 runs to 15 residues. Germline CDR1 is SGHTA and CDR2 is FQGNSA. The CDR3 loop is CASSTRRFSNQPQHF.

The rearrangement links TRBV7-7 to TRBJ2-7; TCRdb's assignment of TRBD1 cannot be checked, as there is no DNA. CDR3 length: 13 residues. Germline V gene data show CDR1 as SSHAT and CDR2 as FNYEAQ (reference sequence). CDR3 sequence: CASSMDRGNEQYF.

The V gene is TRBV10-3, the J gene TRBJ1-6; the D call of TRBD1 rests on TCRdb alone, since no DNA is present to check it. Per germline, CDR1 ENHRY and CDR2 SYGVKD. The CDR3 sequence is 19 residues long. The CDR3 loop reads CARPNPGTGGWAGNSPLHF.

CDR3 loop: CASSLPSAGQYEQYF. The V gene is TRBV28, the J gene TRBJ2-7; with no DNA, the TCRdb D assignment of TRBD1 cannot be verified. The CDR3 contains 15 residues. CDR1 is MDHEN and CDR2 is SYDVKM in the germline V gene.

The V and J genes are TRBV5-1 and TRBJ2-2; TCRdb's D gene call, TRBD2, goes unchecked for lack of DNA. The CDR3 has 16 amino acids. Germline V gives CDR1 SGHRS, CDR2 YFSETQ. CDR3 region: CASSRLAQTNTGELFF.